This TCR beta chain was sequenced during a study of T-cell reconstitution after alpha-beta-depleted transplantation in children. This CDR3 is built from 16 residues. CDR1 and CDR2 from the germline V gene are SEHNR and FQNEAQ (reference sequence). The trim removed 5 bases at V and 0 bases at J, leaving 9 bases unmatched. Preparing the TCRbeta library involved the use of unique molecular identifiers. Each CDR3 protein is one row after TCRdb ran MiXCR on the PCR reads. Altogether around 440,000 distinct CDR3 sequences are present, roughly 17% being singletons, with the ten largest covering 25% to 30%. On this clonotype: The antigen remains undetermined.

The study, taken as a whole, reports: Counts and diversity of T cells one year after transplant came mostly from newly produced T cells. Roughly two months post-transplant, alpha-beta T cells reportedly originated from several hundred graft clones that had expanded.

This material consisted of PBMCs, mostly from graft donor cells, taken 360 days after TCRalphabeta/CD19-depleted stem cell transplant. The rearrangement joins TRBV7-9 to TRBJ2-7; 8 nucleotides match TRBD1. This clonotype originated in a boy in the first two years of life who had a stem cell transplant for Wiskott-Aldrich syndrome, so the T cells may come from the graft donor. CDR3 sequence (DNA): TGTGCCAGCAGCCCTGGACCGGGACAGGTCTCCTACGAGCAGTACTTC. Residues: CASSPGPGQVSYEQYF.